This entry concerns a single TCR beta chain. The PCR employed 60 Vbeta primers together with 13 Jbeta primers. Libraries were prepared by immunoSEQ multiplex PCR; TCRdb keeps only in-frame clonotypes and omits some of them. This table holds tens of thousands of clones, roughly 85% found once. The CDR3 length is 16 residues. Germline loops: CDR1 SGHVS, CDR2 FNYEAQ. V lost 1 base, J lost 6 bases, and 6 bases stayed unmatched. The data were taken from a study of cytomegalovirus exposure and HLA in healthy donors. The gene calls are TRBV7-6 and TRBJ1-3; 10 bases are a match to TRBD1. Input material: PBMCs. The TCR originated in a woman aged 40 to 50 in good health and CMV-seropositive. Here the CDR3 DNA reads TGTGCCAGCAGCTTAGGATATGGGACAGGGGTAAACACCATATATTTT. The encoded protein is CASSLGYGTGVNTIYF. Full variable domain (rest looked up from reference TRBV7-6 and TRBJ1-3): GAGVSQSPRYKVTKRGQDVALRCDPISGHVSLYWYRQALGQGPEFLTYFNYEAQQDKSGLPNDRFSAERPEGSISTLTIQRTEQRDSAMYRCASSLGYGTGVNTIYFGEGSWLTVV.